These 14 T cell receptor beta chains came from one sample sequenced in a study of neoadjuvant anti-PD-1 for oral cavity cancer. Profiling relied on immunoSEQ multiplex PCR, and the TCRdb table lists in-frame clones only, not all of them. Of about 42,000 clones in the sample, 65% to 85% were seen once. Described time point: after neoadjuvant nivolumab, at surgical resection. Sequences were derived from PBMCs, sampled after nivolumab (anti-PD-1) treatment. The receptors shown here come from a person between 35 and 79 years old with oral cavity squamous cell carcinoma.

This clone was seen only a few times. The rearrangement uses TRBV10-3 and TRBJ2-1; 8 nucleotides align to TRBD2. V trimming: 4 bases; J trimming: 0 bases; junction bases outside the gene matches: 5. The CDR3 is 16 amino acids. The germline gives CDR1 ENHRY, CDR2 SYGVKD. The CDR3 coding sequence is TGTGCCATCAGTGGCCCTCGGGGGGGCTCCTACAATGAGCAGTTCTTC. The encoded protein is CAISGPRGGSYNEQFF.

This chain links TRBV19 with TRBJ1-3; D call uncertain. Germline loops: CDR1 LNHDA, CDR2 SQIVND (reference sequence). This CDR3 contains 15 residues. V was pared by 3 bases and J by 0 bases, with 9 bases between. The CDR3: CASSIGIYSGNTIYF. The CDR3 nucleotides are TGTGCCAGTAGTATTGGAATCTACTCTGGAAACACCATATATTTT.

The chain uses TRBV7-6 and TRBJ2-7, with 12 bases matching TRBD2. V shed 1 base and J 3 bases; nucleotides not matched to a gene: 7. Germline assignment: CDR1 SGHVS and CDR2 FNYEAQ. The length of the CDR3 is 17 residues. The CDR3 protein is CASSLGTSGASSYEQYF. CDR3 in DNA: TGTGCCAGCAGCTTAGGGACTAGCGGGGCGTCTAGCTACGAGCAGTACTTC.

The sample holds a few counts of this clone. This chain connects TRBV29-1 to TRBJ1-2; D not resolved. The germline V gene encodes CDR1 SQVTM and CDR2 ANQGSEA. Trimming removed 0 bases at V and 4 bases at J, with 12 bases between. The CDR3 is 14 amino acids. CDR3 residues: CSVEDPDRVYGYTF. CDR3 sequence (DNA): TGCAGCGTTGAAGATCCGGACCGAGTCTATGGCTACACCTTC.

The chain couples TRBV5-4 to TRBJ2-7; possibly TRBD2 for D (7 bases). V lost 4 bases and J lost 7, with 21 bases in between. The CDR3 contains 15 residues. Germline lookup yields CDR1 SGHNT and CDR2 YYREEE (reference sequence). This CDR3 is CASSPRGGSSGEQYF. CDR3 sequence (DNA): TGTGCCAGCAGCCCGAGGGGGGGCTCCTCAGGGGAGCAGTACTTC.

This rearrangement joins TRBV11-2 to TRBJ1-2; a weak D match, TRBD1 (6 bases). Per the germline V gene, CDR1 is SGHAT and CDR2 is FQNNGV. This CDR3 is built from 15 residues. V lost 6 bases and J lost 4, with 18 bases in between. The CDR3 region has the DNA TGTGCCAGCAGTCCAAGTTCGGGGGCCTTCTATGGCTACACCTTC. Translation gives CASSPSSGAFYGYTF.

The chain uses TRBV19 and TRBJ2-5; weak D call: TRBD1 (6 bases). Between the trimmed V and J ends, which lost 3 bases and 3 bases, there was a span of 14 bases. The CDR3 covers 15 residues. Germline CDR1 and CDR2: LNHDA and SQIVND (reference sequence). DNA of the CDR3: TGTGCCAGTAGTATTGGGCAGGGGTTGGAAGAGACCCAGTACTTC. Protein product: CASSIGQGLEETQYF.

The chain uses TRBV9 and TRBJ2-7; TRBD1 is a possible D gene (5 bases). CDR3 size: 15 residues. The germline V gene encodes CDR1 SGDLS and CDR2 YYNGEE. Trimming removed 3 bases at V and 1 base at J, with 14 bases between. The CDR3 protein is CASSGGAGNSYEQYF. CDR3 nucleotides: TGTGCCAGCAGCGGTGGGGCAGGGAATTCCTACGAGCAGTACTTC.

V is TRBV15 and J is TRBJ2-5, with D perhaps given as TRBD1 or TRBD2 (5 bases each). CDR3 length: 13 amino acids. With 4 bases removed from V and 5 bases from J, the gap between germline ends came to 11 bases. Germline V CDR1 and CDR2: LNHNV, YYDKDF (reference sequence). This chain's CDR3 is CATSMGPEETQYF. CDR3 nucleotides: TGTGCCACCAGCATGGGACCTGAGGAGACCCAGTACTTC.

This clone was detected only a few times. The gene calls are TRBV10-3 and TRBJ2-7, with 7 bases that match TRBD2. Germline V gives CDR1 ENHRY, CDR2 SYGVKD. The V gene end was trimmed by 6 bases and the J gene end by 0 bases; junction bases not matched to a gene: 8. The CDR3 has 15 amino acids. This chain's CDR3 is CAISRETSLSYEQYF. CDR3 nucleotide sequence: TGTGCCATCAGCCGGGAGACTAGCCTCTCCTACGAGCAGTACTTC.

V is TRBV19 and J is TRBJ2-7; 9 positions agree with TRBD1. This CDR3 has 16 amino acids. CDR1 is LNHDA and CDR2 is SQIVND in the germline V gene (reference sequence). V lost 4 bases, J lost 2 bases, and 9 bases stayed unmatched. CDR3 DNA sequence: TGTGCCAGTAGTAAAACCTCCGGGACAGGGACCTACGAGCAGTACTTC. This sequence encodes CASSKTSGTGTYEQYF.

The table lists this clone with a count of one. This rearrangement joins TRBV28 to TRBJ2-3; D unclear. CDR3 size: 14 residues. In germline, CDR1 is MDHEN, CDR2 SYDVKM. V gave up 3 bases and J gave up 1 base, with 8 bases separating them. In DNA, the CDR3 is TGTGCCAGCAGTTTGACGGTCCGCACAGATACGCAGTATTTT. Encoded protein: CASSLTVRTDTQYF. Looking up the rest from reference TRBV28 and TRBJ2-3 gives the full variable domain: DVKVTQSSRYLVKRTGEKVFLECVQDMDHENMFWYRQDPGLGLRLIYFSYDVKMKEKGDIPEGYSVSREKKERFSLILESASTNQTSMYLCASSLTVRTDTQYFGPGTRLTVL.

The chain couples TRBV9 to TRBJ1-2; TRBD1 matches at 7 bases. With 0 bases clipped from V and 8 bases from J, the junction kept 13 bases outside the gene matches. CDR3 size: 16 residues. Germline values: CDR1 SGDLS, CDR2 YYNGEE. The CDR3: CASSVGFGTVRRGYTF. The DNA for the CDR3 is TGTGCCAGCAGCGTAGGGTTCGGGACAGTTCGACGGGGCTACACCTTC.

V gene TRBV5-6 combines with J gene TRBJ2-1; 8 bases are shared with TRBD1. In germline, CDR1 is SGHDT, CDR2 YYEEEE. The CDR3 length is 15 residues. The V and J ends lost 3 bases and 4 bases, in that order; junction bases with no gene match: 6. The CDR3 region is CASSWGQVLYNEQFF. The CDR3 region has the DNA TGTGCCAGCAGCTGGGGACAGGTCCTTTACAATGAGCAGTTCTTC.